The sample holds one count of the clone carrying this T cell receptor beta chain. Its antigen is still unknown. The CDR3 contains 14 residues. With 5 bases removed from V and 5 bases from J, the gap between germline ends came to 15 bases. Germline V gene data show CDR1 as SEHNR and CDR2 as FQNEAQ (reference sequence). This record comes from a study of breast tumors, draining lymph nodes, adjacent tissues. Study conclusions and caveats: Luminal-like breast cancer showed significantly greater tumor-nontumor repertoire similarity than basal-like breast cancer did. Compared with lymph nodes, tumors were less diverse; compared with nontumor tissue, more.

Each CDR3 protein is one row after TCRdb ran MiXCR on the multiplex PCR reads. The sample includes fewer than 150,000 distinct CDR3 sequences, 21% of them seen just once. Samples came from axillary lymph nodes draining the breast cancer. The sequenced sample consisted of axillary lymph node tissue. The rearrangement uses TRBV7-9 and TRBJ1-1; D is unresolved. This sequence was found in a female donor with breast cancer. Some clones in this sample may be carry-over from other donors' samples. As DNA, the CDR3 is TGTGCCAGCAGCCTACCAATCCGCCAGACTGAAGCTTTCTTT. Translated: CASSLPIRQTEAFF.